A selection of T cell receptor beta chains follows, all from one sample in a study of beta chain features in type 1 diabetes. TCRdb keeps only in-frame clones here, not all; method: immunoSEQ multiplex PCR. The sample holds a few hundred thousand clones, 9.6% seen once. Sequencing used central memory CD4+ T cells from blood. The receptor source for this set is a man aged 25 to 40 with type 1 diabetes. Each CDR3 is given with its conserved first and last residue. A D gene is named only where the DNA matches it firmly. Only part of the rows carry a size: once, few, many, or a class if the clone is expanded.

clone_size,d_call,v_call,j_call,cdr3_aa,cdr3_nt
.,TRBD1,TRBV18,TRBJ2-7,CASSPRGQGVSYEQYF,TGTGCCAGCTCACCCCGAGGACAGGGGGTCTCCTACGAGCAGTACTTC
few,.,TRBV19,TRBJ2-5,CASRERPQETQYF,TGTGCCAGTAGAGAACGCCCCCAAGAGACCCAGTACTTC
.,.,TRBV11-2,TRBJ1-1,CASRKMNTEAFF,TGTGCCAGCAGGAAAATGAACACTGAAGCTTTCTTT
many,.,TRBV2,TRBJ2-7,CASRYLDSSEQYF,TGTGCCAGCCGCTATTTGGACAGTAGCGAGCAGTACTTC
few,TRBD1,TRBV5-6,TRBJ1-3,CASSRQGAEGNTIYF,TGTGCCAGCAGCCGACAGGGGGCCGAGGGAAACACCATATATTTT
few,.,TRBV4-2,TRBJ2-6,CASSSLSGANVLTF,TGTGCCAGCAGCTCCTTATCTGGGGCCAACGTCCTGACTTTC
.,TRBD1,TRBV30,TRBJ2-7,CASRPGQGDEQYF,TGTGCCAGTAGACCGGGACAGGGTGACGAGCAGTACTTC
few,TRBD2,TRBV7-2,TRBJ2-7,CASSRGTSGRVKQYF,TGTGCCAGCAGCCGCGGGACTAGCGGGAGAGTAAAGCAGTACTTC
.,.,TRBV2,TRBJ1-4,CASLPGATNEKLFF,TGTGCCAGTCTTCCGGGGGCAACTAATGAAAAACTGTTTTTT
few,.,TRBV7-2,TRBJ2-3,CASSPARGGTQYF,TGTGCCAGCAGCCCCGCCAGGGGGGGGACGCAGTATTTT
.,TRBD2,TRBV27,TRBJ2-3,CASSPGLAGASTDTQYF,TGTGCCAGCAGTCCGGGACTAGCGGGAGCTAGCACAGATACGCAGTATTTT
.,.,TRBV6-5,TRBJ1-1,CAISGAFTEAFF,TGTGCCATCAGTGGTGCTTTCACTGAAGCTTTCTTT
.,.,TRBV28,TRBJ2-2,CASSLQGTGELFF,TGTGCCAGCAGCCTGCAAGGCACCGGGGAGCTGTTTTTT
.,TRBD1,TRBV2,TRBJ1-5,CASSDAQGGQPQHF,TGTGCCAGCAGTGATGCCCAGGGGGGACAGCCCCAGCATTTT
.,TRBD2,TRBV10-2,TRBJ2-5,CASSEFVSGLAGVLETQYF,TGCGCCAGCAGTGAGTTCGTATCGGGGCTAGCGGGAGTTTTAGAGACCCAGTACTTC